These T cell receptor beta chains were read from a single sample in a study of T cell responses to AZD1222 COVID-19 vaccine. Clones were sequenced by immunoSEQ multiplex PCR, and TCRdb holds only the in-frame ones, with some missing. The sample includes around 85,000 clones, roughly 90% of them seen just once. Sequencing used peripheral blood, obtained 28 days after the second AZD1222 dose. The source of these receptors is an adult who received the AZD1222 COVID-19 vaccine. Each CDR3 is given with its conserved first and last residue. D genes are given only for firm matches. Not all rows give a size; the values are once, few, many and, for expanded clones, a class.

D gene: -; CDR3 length: 16; J gene: TRBJ1-5; V gene: TRBV4-2; clone size: -; CDR3 DNA: TGTGCCAGCAGCCAAGATGGGGGTACAAGCAATCAGCCCCAGCATTTT; CDR3 protein: CASSQDGGTSNQPQHF
D gene: -; CDR3 length: 13; J gene: TRBJ1-2; V gene: TRBV19; clone size: -; CDR3 DNA: TGTGCCAGTAGTATGGAAGCCATCTATGGCTACACCTTC; CDR3 protein: CASSMEAIYGYTF
D gene: -; CDR3 length: 14; J gene: TRBJ1-1; V gene: TRBV28; clone size: -; CDR3 DNA: TGTGCCAGCACCTTGGGGGGGGTGAACACTGAAGCTTTCTTT; CDR3 protein: CASTLGGVNTEAFF
D gene: -; CDR3 length: 12; J gene: TRBJ1-2; V gene: TRBV25-1; clone size: -; CDR3 DNA: TGTGCCAGCAGTGAATATCTCTATGGCTACACCTTC; CDR3 protein: CASSEYLYGYTF
D gene: TRBD2; CDR3 length: 15; J gene: TRBJ2-5; V gene: TRBV3-1/TRBV3-2; clone size: -; CDR3 DNA: TGTGCCAGCAGCCTGGGGACTAGCGGGGGAGAGACCCAGTACTTC; CDR3 protein: CASSLGTSGGETQYF
D gene: -; CDR3 length: 14; J gene: TRBJ1-4; V gene: TRBV7-9; clone size: -; CDR3 DNA: TGTGCCAGCAGCTTTTTTGAAGGAAATGAAAAACTGTTTTTT; CDR3 protein: CASSFFEGNEKLFF
D gene: -; CDR3 length: 17; J gene: TRBJ1-1; V gene: TRBV6-2/TRBV6-3; clone size: -; CDR3 DNA: TGTGCCAGCAGTTACCATCACGGAAGGGCCGGGGGCACTGAAGCTTTCTTT; CDR3 protein: CASSYHHGRAGGTEAFF
D gene: -; CDR3 length: 15; J gene: TRBJ2-3; V gene: TRBV7-2; clone size: once; CDR3 DNA: TGTGCCAGCAGCTTAGCGCTAGGAGGCACAGATACGCAGTATTTT; CDR3 protein: CASSLALGGTDTQYF
D gene: TRBD1; CDR3 length: 16; J gene: TRBJ1-2; V gene: TRBV6-5; clone size: -; CDR3 DNA: TGTGCCAGCAGTTTAACCCGGGACAGGGTTGCCTATGGCTACACCTTC; CDR3 protein: CASSLTRDRVAYGYTF
D gene: -; CDR3 length: 14; J gene: TRBJ1-6; V gene: TRBV7-2; clone size: -; CDR3 DNA: TGTGCCAGCAGCGGGGCGGGTAGGGATCCACCCCTCCACTTT; CDR3 protein: CASSGAGRDPPLHF
D gene: -; CDR3 length: 13; J gene: TRBJ1-1; V gene: TRBV11-1; clone size: -; CDR3 DNA: TGTGCCAGCAGCTTTATAGCGAACACTGAAGCTTTCTTT; CDR3 protein: CASSFIANTEAFF
D gene: -; CDR3 length: 17; J gene: TRBJ1-2; V gene: TRBV28; clone size: -; CDR3 DNA: TGTGCCAGCAGTCCAGGGACCATTTTTAATAGGGGCTATGGCTACACCTTC; CDR3 protein: CASSPGTIFNRGYGYTF
D gene: -; CDR3 length: 13; J gene: TRBJ2-5; V gene: TRBV5-4; clone size: -; CDR3 DNA: TGTGCCAGCAGCCCGGACCGGCAAGAGACCCAGTACTTC; CDR3 protein: CASSPDRQETQYF
D gene: -; CDR3 length: 13; J gene: TRBJ1-4; V gene: TRBV5-6; clone size: once; CDR3 DNA: TGTGCCAGCAGCTTGTCGGCGAATGAAAAACTGTTTTTT; CDR3 protein: CASSLSANEKLFF
D gene: -; CDR3 length: 13; J gene: TRBJ1-5; V gene: TRBV6-5; clone size: -; CDR3 DNA: TGTGCCAGCAGGAATGGAAGAAACCAGCCCCAGCATTTT; CDR3 protein: CASRNGRNQPQHF
D gene: TRBD2; CDR3 length: 13; J gene: TRBJ2-5; V gene: TRBV7-8; clone size: -; CDR3 DNA: TGTGCCAGCAGCCTAGGACTAGAAAAGACCCAGTACTTC; CDR3 protein: CASSLGLEKTQYF
D gene: TRBD1; CDR3 length: 14; J gene: TRBJ1-4; V gene: TRBV9; clone size: -; CDR3 DNA: TGTGCCAGCAGCGTGGGCAGGGGGAATGAAAAACTGTTTTTT; CDR3 protein: CASSVGRGNEKLFF
D gene: -; CDR3 length: 13; J gene: TRBJ1-1; V gene: TRBV19; clone size: -; CDR3 DNA: TGTGCCAGTAGAGGACAGATGAACACTGAAGCTTTCTTT; CDR3 protein: CASRGQMNTEAFF
D gene: -; CDR3 length: 14; J gene: TRBJ2-3; V gene: TRBV19; clone size: -; CDR3 DNA: TGTGCCAGTAGTATGAGGGCGGGCACAGATACGCAGTATTTT; CDR3 protein: CASSMRAGTDTQYF
D gene: TRBD2; CDR3 length: 15; J gene: TRBJ2-3; V gene: TRBV5-1; clone size: -; CDR3 DNA: TGCGCCAGCAGCTTCCAGCGGGGGGGCACAGATACGCAGTATTTT; CDR3 protein: CASSFQRGGTDTQYF
D gene: TRBD1; CDR3 length: 15; J gene: TRBJ1-1; V gene: TRBV27; clone size: -; CDR3 DNA: TGTGCCAGCAGTTGGGGGACAGGGGGGAAAATAGAAGCTTTCTTT; CDR3 protein: CASSWGTGGKIEAFF
D gene: -; CDR3 length: 12; J gene: TRBJ1-4; V gene: TRBV18; clone size: few; CDR3 DNA: TGTGCCAGCTCACCACAAGAAGAAAAACTGTTTTTT; CDR3 protein: CASSPQEEKLFF